The sequence of this TCR beta chain was determined in a study of blood T cells in healthy people across ages. Together with a sample-barcoded 5' primer, a J-beta primer mix was included in a second PCR lasting about 6 to 11 cycles. A single record per CDR3 protein comes from TCRdb applying MiXCR to the 5' RACE reads. The table lists 1 million or so distinct CDR3 sequences, over 35% of them singletons, with under 20% in the top ten. The CDR3 loop spans 16 amino acids. J was trimmed by 4 bases and V by 4 bases; bases with no gene match: 11. Germline lookup yields CDR1 MDHEN and CDR2 SYDVKM. The specimen sequenced was blood. This sequence originates from a woman aged 55-75 years in good health. The chain joins TRBV28 to TRBJ1-1; TRBD1 agrees at 8 bases. The DNA for the CDR3 is TGTGCCAGCAGTTCGCCCGGACAGGGCGGGAGCACTGAAGCTTTCTTT. Translating it yields CASSSPGQGGSTEAFF.